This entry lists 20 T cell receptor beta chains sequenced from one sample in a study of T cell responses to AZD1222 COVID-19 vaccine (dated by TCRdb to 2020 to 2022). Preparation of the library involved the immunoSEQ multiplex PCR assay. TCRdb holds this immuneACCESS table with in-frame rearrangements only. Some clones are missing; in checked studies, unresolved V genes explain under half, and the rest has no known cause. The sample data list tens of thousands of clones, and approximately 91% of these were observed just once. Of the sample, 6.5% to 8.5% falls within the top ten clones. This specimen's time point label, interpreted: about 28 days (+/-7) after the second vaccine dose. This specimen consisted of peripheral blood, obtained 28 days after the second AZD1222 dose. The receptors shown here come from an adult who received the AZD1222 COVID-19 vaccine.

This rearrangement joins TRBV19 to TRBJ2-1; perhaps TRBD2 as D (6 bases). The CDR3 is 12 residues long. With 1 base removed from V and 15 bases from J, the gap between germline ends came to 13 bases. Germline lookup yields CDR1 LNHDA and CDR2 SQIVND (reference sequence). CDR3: CASSIAGGIGFF. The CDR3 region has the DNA TGTGCCAGTAGTATAGCTGGGGGGATCGGGTTCTTC. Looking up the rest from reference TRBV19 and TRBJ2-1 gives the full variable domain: DGGITQSPKYLFRKEGQNVTLSCEQNLNHDAMYWYRQDPGQGLRLIYYSQIVNDFQKGDIAEGYSVSREKKESFPLTVTSAQKNPTAFYLCASSIAGGIGFFGPGTRLTVL.

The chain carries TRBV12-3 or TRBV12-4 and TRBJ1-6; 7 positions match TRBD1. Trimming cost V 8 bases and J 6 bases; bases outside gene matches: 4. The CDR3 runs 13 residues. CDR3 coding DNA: TGTGCCAGCGGGACAGCTCTTAATTCACCCCTCCACTTT. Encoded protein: CASGTALNSPLHF.

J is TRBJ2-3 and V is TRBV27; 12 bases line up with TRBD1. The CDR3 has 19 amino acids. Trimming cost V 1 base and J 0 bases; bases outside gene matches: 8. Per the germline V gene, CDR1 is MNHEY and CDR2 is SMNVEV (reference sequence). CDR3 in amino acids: CASSLLGQGALFSTDTQYF. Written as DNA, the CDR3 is TGTGCCAGCAGTTTATTGGGACAGGGGGCTTTATTCAGCACAGATACGCAGTATTTT.

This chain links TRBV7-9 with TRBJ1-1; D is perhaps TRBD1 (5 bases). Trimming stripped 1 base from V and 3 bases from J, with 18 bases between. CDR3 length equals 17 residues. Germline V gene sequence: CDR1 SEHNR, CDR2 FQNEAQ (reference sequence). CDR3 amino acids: CASSLGMGAGLDTEAFF. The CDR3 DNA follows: TGTGCCAGCAGCTTAGGTATGGGCGCAGGGCTGGACACTGAAGCTTTCTTT.

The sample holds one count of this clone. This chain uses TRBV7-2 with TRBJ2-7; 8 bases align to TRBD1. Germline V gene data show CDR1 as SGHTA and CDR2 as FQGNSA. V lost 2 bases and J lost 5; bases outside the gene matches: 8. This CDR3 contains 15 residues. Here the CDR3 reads CASSLNGQGRNEQYF. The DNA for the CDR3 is TGTGCCAGCAGCTTAAACGGACAGGGTCGGAACGAGCAGTACTTC.

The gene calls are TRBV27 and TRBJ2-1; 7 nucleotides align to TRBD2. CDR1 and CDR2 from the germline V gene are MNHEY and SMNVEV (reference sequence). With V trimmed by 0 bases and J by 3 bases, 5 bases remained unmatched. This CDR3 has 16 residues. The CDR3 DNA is TGTGCCAGCAGTTTATCGGTAGCGGGTAACTACAATGAGCAGTTCTTC. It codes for CASSLSVAGNYNEQFF.

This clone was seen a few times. The DNA of the CDR3 is TGCGCCAGCAGCCCAACCCTTCTTGCGACAGATACGCAGTATTTT. Protein sequence: CASSPTLLATDTQYF. V usage is TRBV4-1 and J usage is TRBJ2-3; D ambiguous. This CDR3 is 15 amino acids long. The V and J ends lost 4 bases and 3 bases respectively, with 14 bases between them. The germline V gene has CDR1 MGHRA and CDR2 YSYEKL.

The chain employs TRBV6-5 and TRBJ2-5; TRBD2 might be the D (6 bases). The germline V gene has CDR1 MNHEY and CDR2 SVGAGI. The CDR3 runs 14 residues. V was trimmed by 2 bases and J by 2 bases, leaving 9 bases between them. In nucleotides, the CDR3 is TGTGCCAGCAGTTACCTCGCGGGACAAGAGACCCAGTACTTC. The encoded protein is CASSYLAGQETQYF.

The CDR3 here is CASNLRGGETQYF. In DNA, the CDR3 is TGTGCCAGCAACCTTAGGGGGGGAGAGACCCAGTACTTC. The gene calls are TRBV7-8 and TRBJ2-5, with a weak D call TRBD2 (7 bases). The CDR3 is made up of 13 amino acids. V was pared by 7 bases and J by 4 bases, with 13 bases between. Germline-derived CDR1 and CDR2 are SGHVS and FQNEAQ. The entire variable domain, with the rest obtained from reference TRBV7-8 and TRBJ2-5, is as follows: GAGVSQSPRYKVAKRGQDVALRCDPISGHVSLFWYQQALGQGPEFLTYFQNEAQLDKSGLPSDRFFAERPEGSVSTLKIQRTQQEDSAVYLCASNLRGGETQYFGPGTRLLVL.

The CDR3 spells CASSQPPNSPLHF. In DNA form, the CDR3 reads TGTGCCAGCAGCCAACCACCGAATTCACCCCTCCACTTT. J is TRBJ1-6 and V is TRBV4-2; no definite D call. CDR1 LGHNA and CDR2 YNFKEQ come from the germline V gene. V was pared by 2 bases and J by 7 bases, with 6 bases between. The CDR3 runs to 13 residues.

The CDR3 region is CASSLVTGPEQYF. The CDR3 DNA follows: TGCGCCAGCAGCTTAGTTACAGGGCCCGAGCAGTACTTC. V is TRBV5-1 and J is TRBJ2-7; the D gene is possibly TRBD1 (6 bases). The V and J ends lost 2 bases and 6 bases respectively, with 12 bases between them. The CDR3 extends over 13 amino acids. Germline CDR1 is SGHRS and CDR2 is YFSETQ.

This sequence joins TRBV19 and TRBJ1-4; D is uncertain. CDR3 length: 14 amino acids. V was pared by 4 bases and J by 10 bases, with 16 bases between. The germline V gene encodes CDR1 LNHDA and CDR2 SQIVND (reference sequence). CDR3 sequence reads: CASSRTETRGKLFF. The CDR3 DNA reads TGTGCCAGTAGTAGAACAGAGACCCGAGGAAAACTGTTTTTT.

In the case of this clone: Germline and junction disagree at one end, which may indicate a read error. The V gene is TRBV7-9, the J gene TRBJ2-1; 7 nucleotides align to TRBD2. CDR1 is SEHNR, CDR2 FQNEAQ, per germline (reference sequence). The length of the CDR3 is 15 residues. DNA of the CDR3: TGTGCCAGCAGCCTAGCCGGGGGAGGGATGAATGAGCAGTTCTTC. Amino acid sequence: CASSLAGGGMNEQFF.

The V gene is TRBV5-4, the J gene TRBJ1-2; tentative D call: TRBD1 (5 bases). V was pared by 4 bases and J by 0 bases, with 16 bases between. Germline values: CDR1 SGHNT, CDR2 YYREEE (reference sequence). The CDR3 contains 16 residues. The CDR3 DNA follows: TGTGCCAGCAGCCGGGACGGTGGGAACTCTAACTATGGCTACACCTTC. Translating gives CASSRDGGNSNYGYTF.

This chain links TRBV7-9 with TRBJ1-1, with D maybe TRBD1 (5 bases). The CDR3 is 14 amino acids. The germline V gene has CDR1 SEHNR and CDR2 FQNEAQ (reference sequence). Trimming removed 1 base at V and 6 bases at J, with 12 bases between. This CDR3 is CASSLVAAGAEAFF. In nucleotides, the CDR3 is TGTGCCAGCAGCTTAGTGGCAGCGGGGGCTGAAGCTTTCTTT.

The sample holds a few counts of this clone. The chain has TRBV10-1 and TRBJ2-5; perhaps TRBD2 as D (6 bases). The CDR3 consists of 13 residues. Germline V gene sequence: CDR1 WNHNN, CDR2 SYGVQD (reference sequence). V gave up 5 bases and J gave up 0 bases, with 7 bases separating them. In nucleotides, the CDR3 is TGCGCCAGCAGTCGGGACTACCAAGAGACCCAGTACTTC. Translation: CASSRDYQETQYF.

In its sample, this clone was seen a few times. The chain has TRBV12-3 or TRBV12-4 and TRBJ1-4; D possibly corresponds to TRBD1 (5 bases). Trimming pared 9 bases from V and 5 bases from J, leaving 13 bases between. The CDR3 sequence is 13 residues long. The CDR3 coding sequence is TGTGCCAGTATGGGGGGAGGCAATGAAAAACTGTTTTTT. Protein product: CASMGGGNEKLFF.

CDR3 coding DNA: TGTGCCAGCAGCCCGCGGGTCAGGGGGTCACCCCTCCACTTT. This codes for CASSPRVRGSPLHF. This rearrangement joins TRBV7-9 to TRBJ1-6, with 7 bases matching TRBD1. Unmatched junction bases numbered 8, after V lost 5 bases and J lost 10 bases. Per the germline V gene, CDR1 is SEHNR and CDR2 is FQNEAQ (reference sequence). CDR3 length equals 14 residues.

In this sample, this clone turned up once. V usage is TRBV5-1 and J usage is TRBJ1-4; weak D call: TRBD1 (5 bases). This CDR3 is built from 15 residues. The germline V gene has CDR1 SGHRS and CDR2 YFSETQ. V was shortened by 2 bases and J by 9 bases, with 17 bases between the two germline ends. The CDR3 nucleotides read TGCGCCAGCAGCTTCTTAGGGGTCGACTCGAAAAAACTGTTTTTT. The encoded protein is CASSFLGVDSKKLFF.

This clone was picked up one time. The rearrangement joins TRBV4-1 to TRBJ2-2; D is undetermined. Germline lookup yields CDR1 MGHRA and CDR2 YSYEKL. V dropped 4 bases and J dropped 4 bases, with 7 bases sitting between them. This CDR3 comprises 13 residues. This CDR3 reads CASSPRATGELFF. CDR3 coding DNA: TGCGCCAGCAGCCCGAGAGCCACCGGGGAGCTGTTTTTT.